The sequence of this T cell receptor (beta chain) was determined in a study of beta chain features in type 1 diabetes. Across the whole study: Healthy donors and patients showed comparable age, gender and cell yields. Regarding the study as a whole: Within the patient group, naive, central memory and Treg TCRB repertoires appeared more similar to each other than within healthy donors. In all four CD4+ subsets, TCRB CDR3 length was significantly, moderately reduced in type 1 diabetes.

Trimming removed 5 bases at V and 8 bases at J, with 13 bases between. CDR3 size: 12 residues. Germline V gives CDR1 SQVTM, CDR2 ANQGSEA. The investigators reverse transcribed all of the isolated RNA, so they sequenced expressed TCRB transcripts. Several million reads per sample on average were obtained from naive, central memory and regulatory T cell samples. TCRdb's table, derived via immunoSEQ multiplex PCR, lists solely in-frame clones and lacks some. The sample includes 400,000 or so clones, roughly 12% of them seen just once. Turning to this clone: Its antigen is undetermined.

Input material: naive CD4+ T cells from blood. The chain employs TRBV29-1 and TRBJ2-1; D is perhaps TRBD2 (6 bases). The receptor's source is a woman under 30 with type 1 diabetes. CDR3 protein: CSVRRTGDEQFF. The CDR3 bases are TGCAGCGTTAGGAGGACGGGGGATGAGCAGTTCTTC.